Included here is one T cell receptor beta chain sequence, with context. Its antigen is still unknown. For TCR, cDNA came from 5'RACE template switching, which added a universal primer site and UMIs. TCRdb reprocessed the 5' RACE reads with MiXCR, giving one entry per CDR3 protein. Of some 400,000 distinct CDR3 sequences in the sample, roughly 20% are singletons; the top ten hold roughly a sixth. The data were obtained in a study of T cells after yellow fever vaccination. Across the study: Fractions of limited cellularity were prepared by means of SMART-Seq v4 Ultra Low Input. Notes on the study in general: It was a small share of clonotypes that appeared in both CD4 and CD8 compartments. Post-booster samples contained most primary-vaccination clones (approximately 97% CD4, 70% to 90% CD8).

CDR3 length equals 12 residues. V was trimmed by 6 bases and J by 9 bases, leaving 13 bases between them. Germline CDR1 and CDR2: MNHEY and SVGAGI. The chain uses TRBV6-5 and TRBJ2-3; D might be TRBD1 (6 bases). The sample here was PBMCs, taken before the yellow fever booster vaccination. The TCR originated in a man between 18 and 29 years old who received the YFV17D yellow fever vaccine. The CDR3 coding sequence is TGTGCCAGCAGAACTACAGGGCACACGCAGTATTTT. Protein product: CASRTTGHTQYF.